The 30 T cell receptor beta chains below come from one sample, sequenced in a study of blood T cells in healthy people across ages. Next came a second PCR, run for roughly 6 to 11 cycles, which used a sample-barcoded 5' primer along with a J-beta primer mix. TCRdb redid the calling of the 5' RACE reads with MiXCR, one entry per CDR3 protein. The sample yields some 940,000 distinct CDR3 sequences, almost 30% seen once. These sequences were also reported in another study, on T cells of mothers and their children.

Source material: blood. The origin of the receptors is a woman aged 40-49 years in good health.

This chain joins TRBV7-2 and TRBJ1-2, with TRBD1 as a possible D gene (6 bases). The CDR3 is made up of 14 amino acids. Trimming removed 0 bases at V and 8 bases at J, with 13 bases between. CDR1 and CDR2 (germline): SGHTA, FQGNSA. DNA of the CDR3: TGTGCCAGCAGCTTAGCGACCAGGGGATGGGGCTACACCTTC. As protein: CASSLATRGWGYTF.

This clonotype was seen more than once but under ten times. This chain connects TRBV9 to TRBJ1-5, with a weak D call TRBD1 (6 bases). V lost 3 bases, J lost 6 bases, and 16 bases lay in between. The CDR3 has 15 amino acids. Per the germline V gene, CDR1 is SGDLS and CDR2 is YYNGEE. The CDR3 DNA reads as TGTGCCAGCAGCGAAGGGGGGGTCTGGGGTCAGCCCCAGCATTTT. It is translated as CASSEGGVWGQPQHF.

In nucleotides, the CDR3 is TGCGCCAGCAGGGGGGACTTCTCGGCCCTCGAGCAGTACTTC. It codes for CASRGDFSALEQYF. This sequence joins TRBV5-1 and TRBJ2-7, with a tentative D call TRBD2 (6 bases). The CDR3 spans 14 residues. Trimming cost V 5 bases and J 6 bases, with 18 bases left between them. From germline, CDR1 is SGHRS and CDR2 YFSETQ. The whole variable domain, remainder taken from reference TRBV5-1 and TRBJ2-7, is KAGVTQTPRYLIKTRGQQVTLSCSPISGHRSVSWYQQTPGQGLQFLFEYFSETQRNKGNFPGRFSGRQFSNSRSEMNVSTLELGDSALYLCASRGDFSALEQYFGPGTRLTVT.

The genes are TRBV10-3 and TRBJ1-2, with TRBD1 identical over 9 bases. The CDR3 consists of 14 residues. J lost 7 bases, V lost 7 bases, and 10 bases had no gene match. Germline assignment: CDR1 ENHRY and CDR2 SYGVKD. CDR3 region: CAIKPGQGGSGYTF. The DNA for the CDR3 is TGTGCCATCAAGCCGGGACAGGGTGGTAGTGGCTACACCTTC.

This clonotype occurred many times. The chain is built from TRBV5-6 and TRBJ2-7; perhaps D is TRBD1 or TRBD2 (5 bases each). Trimming took off 3 bases at V and 2 bases at J, with 9 bases between the two ends. Germline lookup yields CDR1 SGHDT and CDR2 YYEEEE. The CDR3 is made up of 13 amino acids. In DNA form, the CDR3 reads TGTGCCAGCAGCTCCGGGGCCGCCTACGAGCAGTACTTC. Amino acids: CASSSGAAYEQYF.

A note on this clonotype: Germline is not matched at one junction end, which may reflect a read error. The chain uses TRBV7-2 and TRBJ1-5; 7 bases map to TRBD1. The CDR3 loop spans 14 amino acids. CDR1 is SGHTA and CDR2 is FQGNSA in the germline V gene. CDR3 coding DNA: TGTGCTAGCAGCTACGACAGGGGCAATCAGCCCCAGCATTTT. Its translation is CASSYDRGNQPQHF. Full variable domain (remainder filled in from reference TRBV7-2 and TRBJ1-5): GAGVSQSPSNKVTEKGKDVELRCDPISGHTALYWYRQSLGQGLEFLIYFQGNSAPDKSGLPSDRFSAERTGGSVSTLTIQRTQQEDSAVYLCASSYDRGNQPQHFGDGTRLSIL.

V and J are TRBV7-9 and TRBJ1-2; no definite D call. CDR3 length equals 13 residues. Deletions cut 0 bases from V and 8 bases from J, with 10 bases between. In germline, CDR1 is SEHNR, CDR2 FQNEAQ (reference sequence). CDR3 in DNA: TGTGCCAGCAGCTTAGCGCGAGGAACGGGCTACACCTTC. This translates into CASSLARGTGYTF.

This clonotype has at least ten counts. The rearrangement links TRBV5-1 to TRBJ2-7; possible D gene TRBD1, 6 bases. The CDR3 extends over 13 amino acids. Per germline, CDR1 SGHRS and CDR2 YFSETQ. Trimming left V 6 bases short and J 0 bases short, with 10 bases between. This CDR3 is CASTQTGSYEQYF. The CDR3 coding sequence is TGCGCCAGCACCCAGACAGGCTCCTACGAGCAGTACTTC.

The rearrangement joins TRBV15 to TRBJ1-2, with D tentatively TRBD1 (6 bases). The CDR3 loop spans 14 amino acids. Germline loops: CDR1 LNHNV, CDR2 YYDKDF (reference sequence). Trimming removed 0 bases from V and 3 bases from J, with 8 bases in between. CDR3 DNA sequence: TGTGCCACCAGCAGAGAAGGGGGGTACTATGGCTACACCTTC. Translated: CATSREGGYYGYTF. The variable domain in full, with the rest retrieved from reference TRBV15 and TRBJ1-2, is DAMVIQNPRYQVTQFGKPVTLSCSQTLNHNVMYWYQQKSSQAPKLLFHYYDKDFNNEADTPDNFQSRRPNTSFCFLDIRSPGLGDTAMYLCATSREGGYYGYTFGSGTRLTVV.

This clonotype has only a few counts. The chain couples TRBV9 to TRBJ2-3, with D possibly matching TRBD2 (6 bases). Germline assignment: CDR1 SGDLS and CDR2 YYNGEE. The CDR3 is 16 amino acids. Trimming removed 4 bases from V and 1 base from J, with 16 bases in between. CDR3 DNA sequence: TGTGCCAGCAGCCCCAGGTCGGGAGACCGCACAGATACGCAGTATTTT. Translation: CASSPRSGDRTDTQYF. Full variable domain (missing parts from reference TRBV9 and TRBJ2-3): DSGVTQTPKHLITATGQRVTLRCSPRSGDLSVYWYQQSLDQGLQFLIQYYNGEERAKGNILERFSAQQFPDLHSELNLSSLELGDSALYFCASSPRSGDRTDTQYFGPGTRLTVL.

This clonotype was found a few times. The gene calls are TRBV10-3 and TRBJ1-2, with no clear D. V was shortened by 2 bases and J by 5 bases, with 9 bases between the two germline ends. This CDR3 comprises 13 residues. The germline gives CDR1 ENHRY, CDR2 SYGVKD. The DNA of the CDR3 is TGTGCCATCAGTGAGCGCAGCATATATGGCTACACCTTC. It translates to CAISERSIYGYTF.

This clonotype was recorded a few times. The J gene is TRBJ1-5, the V gene TRBV27; a weak D match, TRBD1 (6 bases). The CDR3 sequence is 15 residues long. The germline V and J ends were trimmed by 6 bases and 2 bases, with 14 bases remaining between them. CDR1 is MNHEY and CDR2 is SMNVEV in the germline V gene (reference sequence). CDR3 protein: CASRPGQIGNQPQHF. The CDR3 DNA is TGTGCCAGCAGGCCGGGACAAATAGGCAATCAGCCCCAGCATTTT.

This clonotype was counted ten times or more. The J gene is TRBJ2-5, the V gene TRBV7-2; 9 bases fit TRBD2. The ends lost 1 base at V and 4 bases at J; junction bases unmatched: 10. Germline V CDR1 and CDR2: SGHTA, FQGNSA. This CDR3 has 17 amino acids. CDR3 residues: CASSLGGRGGAAETQYF. The CDR3 DNA is TGTGCCAGCAGCTTAGGGGGTCGCGGGGGGGCAGCAGAGACCCAGTACTTC.

This clonotype was detected ten times or more. The rearrangement uses TRBV12-3 or TRBV12-4 and TRBJ2-4, with a possible D match to TRBD1 (6 bases). The CDR3 has 13 amino acids. The V end lost 8 bases, the J end lost 0 bases, and 8 bases lay between the germline ends. The CDR3 here is CASGGVAKNIQYF. The CDR3 DNA sequence: TGTGCCAGCGGGGGCGTAGCCAAAAACATTCAGTACTTC.

This clonotype was counted a single time. J is TRBJ2-1 and V is TRBV24-1; TRBD2 matches 7 bases. CDR1 KGHDR and CDR2 SFDVKD come from the germline V gene. V gave up 4 bases and J gave up 6 bases; unmatched junction bases: 14. The CDR3 sequence is 17 residues long. CDR3 residues: CATSDRLGGSGVNEQFF. In DNA form, the CDR3 reads TGTGCCACCAGTGACCGACTCGGGGGGTCCGGGGTCAATGAGCAGTTCTTC.

This clonotype was observed at least ten times. The CDR3 region is CASSHDMDYEQYF. The DNA of the CDR3 is TGTGCCAGCAGTCACGACATGGATTACGAGCAGTACTTC. The rearrangement joins TRBV27 to TRBJ2-7; D remains unclear. Trimming took 5 bases from V and 4 from J, leaving 12 bases between them. Germline CDR1 is MNHEY and CDR2 is SMNVEV (reference sequence). This CDR3 is 13 amino acids long.

This clonotype was found many times. This chain links TRBV6-5 with TRBJ2-3; 9 nucleotides agree with TRBD1. The CDR3 consists of 13 residues. The germline V gene has CDR1 MNHEY and CDR2 SVGAGI. Germline trimming cut 5 bases from V and 7 bases from J; bases unmatched to any gene: 4. In nucleotides, the CDR3 is TGTGCCAGCAGTAGACAGGGGGGAAATACGCAGTATTTT. Amino acid sequence: CASSRQGGNTQYF.

V gene TRBV6-2 or TRBV6-3 combines with J gene TRBJ2-6; D may be TRBD2 (7 bases). V lost 10 bases, J lost 3 bases, and 19 bases lay in between. The CDR3 is 16 amino acids. CDR1 is MNHEY, CDR2 SVGEGT, per germline. CDR3 DNA: TGTGCCACCGAGGACGGGGGGCGCGGTGGGGCCAACGTCCTGACTTTC. As protein: CATEDGGRGGANVLTF.

The chain employs TRBV7-9 and TRBJ2-1; D not resolved. This CDR3 is built from 16 residues. Looked up from germline, CDR1 is SEHNR and CDR2 is FQNEAQ (reference sequence). V lost 1 base to trimming and J lost 1 base, with 11 bases between them. The CDR3 nucleotides read TGTGCCAGCAGCTTAGTCCGGGTCCTGTCCTACAATGAGCAGTTCTTC. Translating gives CASSLVRVLSYNEQFF.

This chain joins TRBV29-1 and TRBJ1-1; 8 bases are a match to TRBD1. Germline V CDR1 and CDR2: SQVTM, ANQGSEA. This CDR3 region has 13 residues. J gave up 4 bases and V 7 bases, and 8 bases lay outside the gene matches. The CDR3 spells CSDQTGERTEAFF. The CDR3 bases are TGCAGCGACCAGACAGGGGAGCGCACTGAAGCTTTCTTT.

The rearrangement links TRBV18 to TRBJ2-3; D is unclear. Trimming cost V 6 bases and J 5 bases, with 12 bases left between them. The germline V gene has CDR1 KGHSH and CDR2 LQKENI. The CDR3 extends over 13 amino acids. CDR3 DNA: TGTGCCAGCTCCCCGGTGAAAGGAGATACGCAGTATTTT. It encodes CASSPVKGDTQYF.

This clonotype was recorded at least ten times. The gene calls are TRBV27 and TRBJ2-1; 11 bases align to TRBD2. This CDR3 contains 14 residues. The germline V gene encodes CDR1 MNHEY and CDR2 SMNVEV (reference sequence). V shed 4 bases and J 9 bases; nucleotides not matched to a gene: 5. CDR3 sequence reads: CASSSTSGGIEQFF. CDR3 nucleotides: TGTGCCAGCAGTTCAACTAGCGGGGGAATTGAGCAGTTCTTC.

This chain joins TRBV5-1 and TRBJ1-6; 9 positions match TRBD1. This CDR3 has 15 residues. The J segment lost 9 bases and the V segment lost 0 bases, leaving 4 bases of the junction unmatched. Germline V lookup: CDR1 SGHRS, CDR2 YFSETQ. The CDR3 spells CASSLDRGQVSPLHF. The DNA for the CDR3 is TGCGCCAGCAGCTTGGACAGGGGGCAAGTTTCACCCCTCCACTTT.

The chain is built from TRBV20-1 and TRBJ2-3, with 10 bases aligning to TRBD2. CDR1 is DFQATT, CDR2 SNEGSKA, per germline (reference sequence). J lost 9 bases, V lost 4 bases, and 7 bases had no gene match. The CDR3 contains 13 residues. This CDR3 is CSAMGSGGPTQYF. The CDR3, as DNA: TGCAGTGCTATGGGTAGCGGGGGGCCGACGCAGTATTTT.

The chain employs TRBV9 and TRBJ1-2; the match to TRBD1 covers 8 bases. Germline-derived CDR1 and CDR2 are SGDLS and YYNGEE. This CDR3 region has 17 residues. With 0 bases clipped from V and 8 bases from J, the junction kept 15 bases outside the gene matches. As DNA, the CDR3 is TGTGCCAGCAGCGTAGATGGTACAGGACAGGGTGCAAACGGCTACACCTTC. Its translation is CASSVDGTGQGANGYTF. Supplemented by reference TRBV9 and TRBJ1-2, the full variable domain reads DSGVTQTPKHLITATGQRVTLRCSPRSGDLSVYWYQQSLDQGLQFLIQYYNGEERAKGNILERFSAQQFPDLHSELNLSSLELGDSALYFCASSVDGTGQGANGYTFGSGTRLTVV.

This clonotype showed up just a few times. This clone may be a read error of a much larger clone one base away. The chain has TRBV7-2 and TRBJ2-5; perhaps TRBD2 as D (6 bases). Trimming shortened V by 5 bases and J by 5 bases, and 18 bases separated the two germline ends. CDR3 length: 15 residues. Germline assignment: CDR1 SGHTA and CDR2 FQGNSA. CDR3 region: CASSTLRGRGETQYF. CDR3 DNA sequence: TGTGCCAGCAGCACCCTTAGGGGCCGGGGGGAGACCCAGTACTTC.

The genes are TRBV6-5 and TRBJ2-7, with a tentative D call TRBD1 (6 bases). Deletions cut 0 bases from V and 5 bases from J, with 14 bases between. The length of the CDR3 is 15 residues. Germline CDR1 and CDR2: MNHEY and SVGAGI. CDR3 coding DNA: TGTGCCAGCAGTTACTCGTGGCAGGGGTGCCACGAGCAGTACTTC. It is translated as CASSYSWQGCHEQYF.

This rearrangement joins TRBV7-2 to TRBJ1-2, with 7 bases fitting TRBD1. Trimming cost V 5 bases and J 5 bases; bases outside gene matches: 11. This CDR3 region has 15 residues. Germline CDR1 and CDR2: SGHTA and FQGNSA. In DNA, the CDR3 is TGTGCCAGCAGCCCCCAACCTTCGACAGGGTATGGCTACACCTTC. Translated, it gives CASSPQPSTGYGYTF.

This clonotype came up many times. This chain links TRBV9 with TRBJ2-7; D ambiguous. The CDR3 sequence is 12 residues long. V was trimmed by 3 bases and J by 5 bases, leaving 9 bases between them. Germline CDR1 reads SGDLS; CDR2 reads YYNGEE. The DNA of the CDR3 is TGTGCCAGCAGCGACCCCCGGGACGAGCAGTACTTC. Translation gives CASSDPRDEQYF.

This clonotype was detected a few times. This rearrangement joins TRBV10-3 to TRBJ1-6, with D unresolved. The CDR3 totals 14 residues. The V end lost 6 bases, the J end lost 0 bases, and 6 bases lay between the germline ends. Germline lookup yields CDR1 ENHRY and CDR2 SYGVKD. Written as DNA, the CDR3 is TGTGCCATCAGCAGCAGCTCCTATAATTCACCCCTCCACTTT. Translated: CAISSSSYNSPLHF.